The 28 T cell receptor beta chains given below trace back to one sample, sequenced in a study of blood T cells in healthy people across ages (dated by TCRdb to the mid-2010s). Library creation used 5' RACE. For sequencing, an Illumina HiSeq 2500 was employed. The second PCR ran for roughly 7 to 12 cycles and used a J-beta primer mix along with a sample-barcoded 5' primer. TCRdb cleaned the public reads at Q25 with fastp, built clones with MiXCR and kept in-frame beta chains. One record per CDR3 amino acid sequence lists the most common genes and DNA. Recorded for this sample are about 780,000 distinct CDR3 sequences; around 25% of them occurred a single time. The ten largest clones capture 2.5% to 3.5% of the sample. These data are also associated with another study on T cells of mothers and their children.

Sequencing was carried out using blood. These receptor sequences come from a boy younger than 18 in good health.

The rearrangement uses TRBV14 and TRBJ1-1, with a weak D call TRBD1 (5 bases). Germline V lookup: CDR1 SGHDN, CDR2 FVKESK. The germline V and J ends were trimmed by 2 bases and 0 bases, with 13 bases remaining between them. The CDR3 sequence is 16 residues long. The CDR3 spells CASSQIEGLMNTEAFF. CDR3 bases: TGTGCCAGCAGCCAAATTGAGGGGCTGATGAACACTGAAGCTTTCTTT.

The chain carries TRBV20-1 and TRBJ2-5; 8 positions match TRBD1. V shed 3 bases, J shed 2 bases, and the junction held 8 bases outside the gene matches. The CDR3 length is 15 residues. Germline lookup yields CDR1 DFQATT and CDR2 SNEGSKA (reference sequence). The CDR3 region has the DNA TGCAGTGCTAGCACCCCGGGACAGGAGCAAGAGACCCAGTACTTC. Residues: CSASTPGQEQETQYF.

This clonotype was seen more than once but under ten times. The V call is TRBV10-2, the J call TRBJ2-5; TRBD2 matches 9 bases. V gave up 6 bases and J gave up 0 bases; unmatched junction bases: 2. This CDR3 comprises 14 residues. Germline lookup yields CDR1 WSHSY and CDR2 SAAADI. CDR3: CASRLAGDQETQYF. CDR3 bases: TGCGCCAGCAGGTTAGCGGGGGACCAAGAGACCCAGTACTTC.

The V and J genes are TRBV9 and TRBJ2-5; weak D call: TRBD2 (7 bases). The DNA end is a closer match to TRBJ2-1, so the J assignment may be wrong. Germline V gene lookup returns CDR1 SGDLS and CDR2 YYNGEE. The CDR3 is 13 residues long. Here the CDR3 reads CASSRGAGNEQFF. The CDR3 nucleotides are TGTGCCAGCAGTCGGGGGGCCGGCAATGAGCAGTTCTTC.

The genes are TRBV2 and TRBJ1-1, with D possibly matching TRBD1 (5 bases). This CDR3 region has 13 residues. Germline V gives CDR1 SNHLY, CDR2 FYNNEI. Trimming pared 8 bases from V and 0 bases from J, leaving 10 bases between. The CDR3 region is CASPRGVNTEAFF. The DNA for the CDR3 is TGTGCCAGCCCCCGGGGGGTGAACACTGAAGCTTTCTTT.

This clonotype was observed a few times. The chain uses TRBV12-3 or TRBV12-4 and TRBJ2-5; D gene uncertain. There are 13 residues in the CDR3. V dropped 3 bases and J dropped 2 bases, with 7 bases sitting between them. CDR3 sequence: CASSFHEQETQYF. In nucleotides, the CDR3 is TGTGCCAGCAGTTTCCACGAACAAGAGACCCAGTACTTC.

This clonotype was seen repeatedly, ten times or more. CDR3 protein: CASRGDLGNQPQHF. As DNA, the CDR3 is TGTGCCAGCAGAGGGGACTTGGGCAATCAGCCCCAGCATTTT. This rearrangement joins TRBV12-3 or TRBV12-4 to TRBJ1-5; perhaps TRBD1 as D (5 bases). This CDR3 has 14 amino acids. Trimming cost V 6 bases and J 2 bases, with 11 bases left between them.

As to this clonotype: A read error may account for a junction end that differs from germline. J is TRBJ1-1 and V is TRBV27; D might be TRBD1 (6 bases). CDR1 and CDR2 (germline): MNHEY, SMNVEV (reference sequence). The CDR3 length is 18 residues. CDR3: CATSTTGAGDRMNTEAFF. For the CDR3, the DNA is TGTGCCACCAGTACTACCGGGGCAGGGGACCGTATGAACACTGAAGCTTTCTTT.

This CDR3 reads CASSLLRARGRDRGSETQYF. The CDR3 region has the DNA TGTGCCAGCAGTTTACTTAGGGCTCGGGGAAGGGACAGGGGGTCAGAGACCCAGTACTTC. This chain joins TRBV12-3 or TRBV12-4 and TRBJ2-5; 11 positions agree with TRBD1. CDR3 length equals 20 residues. V shed 2 bases and J 4 bases; nucleotides not matched to a gene: 18.

This clonotype was observed a handful of times. The junction does not match germline at one end; this may be a read error. The V and J genes are TRBV4-2 and TRBJ2-5; TRBD2 aligns across 8 bases. The closer fit of TRBJ2-1 to the DNA end suggests the J call may be wrong. Germline V gene sequence: CDR1 LGHNA, CDR2 YNFKEQ. This CDR3 region has 15 residues. CDR3 nucleotide sequence: TGTGCAAGCAGCCCCCTACGCGGGGGGAGCGATGAGCAGTTCTTC. Translating gives CASSPLRGGSDEQFF.

The chain carries TRBV4-2 and TRBJ2-4, with TRBD1 identical over 7 bases. Germline CDR1 is LGHNA and CDR2 is YNFKEQ. The CDR3 has 20 amino acids. V gave up 0 bases and J gave up 0 bases; unmatched junction bases: 14. In DNA, the CDR3 is TGTGCCAGCAGCCAAGAGGGGACAGATACGTTAGATTTAGCCAAAAACATTCAGTACTTC. It encodes CASSQEGTDTLDLAKNIQYF.

The J gene is TRBJ2-4, the V gene TRBV29-1; D unresolved. Germline V gene lookup returns CDR1 SQVTM and CDR2 ANQGSEA. The ends were cut back, 3 bases at V and 7 bases at J, with 10 bases in the middle. CDR3 length: 12 amino acids. CDR3 sequence: CSVDHTGNIQYF. The CDR3 region has the DNA TGCAGCGTTGATCATACTGGGAACATTCAGTACTTC.

This chain's CDR3 is CASSPTAGKLFF. For the CDR3, the DNA is TGTGCCAGCAGCCCGACAGCTGGCAAACTGTTTTTT. V gene TRBV3-1 combines with J gene TRBJ1-4; the D gene is possibly TRBD1 (5 bases). The CDR3 is 12 amino acids. Germline V gene data show CDR1 as LGHDT and CDR2 as YNNKEL (reference sequence). The V end was cut by 4 bases, the J end by 11 bases, with 11 bases between.

This chain uses TRBV20-1 with TRBJ1-6; unclear D gene. V lost 2 bases and J 7 bases, leaving 18 bases between the germline ends. The CDR3 sequence is 16 residues long. Germline V gene sequence: CDR1 DFQATT, CDR2 SNEGSKA (reference sequence). The CDR3, as DNA: TGCAGTGCTAGACCGGCGAACACGCCCTTCAATTCACCCCTCCACTTT. Translation: CSARPANTPFNSPLHF.

This clonotype has only a few counts. The chain employs TRBV5-1 and TRBJ1-2; D is uncertain. Looked up from germline, CDR1 is SGHRS and CDR2 is YFSETQ. Between the trimmed V and J ends, which lost 0 bases and 0 bases, there was a span of 6 bases. The CDR3 is 14 amino acids. The CDR3 protein is CASSLEGANYGYTF. CDR3 bases: TGCGCCAGCAGCTTGGAGGGTGCTAACTATGGCTACACCTTC.

This chain links TRBV7-6 with TRBJ2-7, with D unclear. The CDR3 spans 15 residues. Between the trimmed V and J ends, which lost 1 base and 2 bases, there was a span of 12 bases. The germline gives CDR1 SGHVS, CDR2 FNYEAQ. Written as DNA, the CDR3 is TGTGCCAGCAGCTTAGGGTGGCACTATACCTACGAGCAGTACTTC. It codes for CASSLGWHYTYEQYF.

This clonotype was seen a few times. A read error may account for a junction end that differs from germline. CDR3: CATSDSITGRGVF. The CDR3 coding sequence is TGTGCCACCAGTGATTCGATAACGGGACGGGGAGTTTTC. The V gene is TRBV24-1, the J gene TRBJ2-1, with D perhaps assigned TRBD1 or TRBD2 (5 bases each). Germline CDR1 KGHDR, CDR2 SFDVKD. The CDR3 extends over 13 amino acids.

This clonotype has just a few counts. V is TRBV20-1 and J is TRBJ2-3, with 11 nucleotides matching TRBD2. Trimming cost V 5 bases and J 5 bases; bases outside gene matches: 6. The V gene's germline CDR1 is DFQATT and CDR2 SNEGSKA (reference sequence). The CDR3 loop spans 14 amino acids. DNA for the CDR3: TGCAGTGCTTCTACTAGCGGGGGAGGAGATACGCAGTATTTT. It is translated as CSASTSGGGDTQYF.

The rearrangement joins TRBV3-1 to TRBJ2-5; D is ambiguous. The last part of the DNA fits TRBJ2-7 better; the J call may be wrong. The CDR3 covers 15 residues. CDR1 LGHDT and CDR2 YNNKEL come from the germline V gene (reference sequence). Written as DNA, the CDR3 is TGTGCCAGCAGCCCCTCTCCGTCCAGCTCCTACGAGCAGTACTTC. Encoded protein: CASSPSPSSSYEQYF.

The chain links TRBV12-3 or TRBV12-4 to TRBJ1-1; D remains ambiguous. Trimming pared 0 bases from V and 3 bases from J, leaving 11 bases between. The CDR3 consists of 15 residues. The CDR3 reads CASSLAAGLDTEAFF. The CDR3 region has the DNA TGTGCCAGCAGTTTAGCTGCAGGACTGGACACTGAAGCTTTCTTT.

This clonotype was seen more than once but under ten times. Here the CDR3 DNA reads TGCAGCGTTGAACGACAGGGCCCCTACGAGCAGTACTTC. Encoded protein: CSVERQGPYEQYF. The V call is TRBV29-1, the J call TRBJ2-1; 7 bases are shared with TRBD1. The better agreement between TRBJ2-7 and the DNA end casts doubt on the J call. Germline V gene sequence: CDR1 SQVTM, CDR2 ANQGSEA. The CDR3 runs to 13 residues.

This sequence joins TRBV28 and TRBJ1-1, with unresolved D. Per germline, CDR1 MDHEN and CDR2 SYDVKM. The CDR3 has 13 residues. V lost 7 bases and J lost 0, with 9 bases in between. The CDR3 reads CASITRMNTEAFF. CDR3 in DNA: TGTGCCAGCATCACCAGGATGAACACTGAAGCTTTCTTT.

The chain links TRBV14 to TRBJ2-5; TRBD2 matches at 11 bases. V was pared by 3 bases and J by 1 base, with 10 bases of the junction left unmatched. Per the germline V gene, CDR1 is SGHDN and CDR2 is FVKESK. The CDR3 covers 18 residues. The CDR3 reads CASSHNPWTSGRQETQYF. Here the CDR3 DNA reads TGTGCCAGCAGCCATAACCCCTGGACTAGCGGGCGCCAAGAGACCCAGTACTTC.

The chain is built from TRBV30 and TRBJ1-1; unclear D gene. The CDR3 has 10 amino acids. Looked up from germline, CDR1 is GTSNPN and CDR2 is SVGIG (reference sequence). Between the trimmed V and J ends, which lost 1 base and 6 bases, there was a span of 3 bases. The CDR3 loop is CAWSGSEAFF. CDR3 DNA sequence: TGTGCCTGGAGTGGGTCTGAAGCTTTCTTT.

This clonotype has just a few counts. The rearrangement links TRBV5-1 to TRBJ1-2, with D perhaps matching TRBD1 (6 bases). Germline V gene sequence: CDR1 SGHRS, CDR2 YFSETQ. V shed 0 bases and J shed 2 bases, with 11 bases lying between them. The CDR3 consists of 15 residues. CDR3 protein: CASSLEGTTNYGYTF. Here the CDR3 DNA reads TGCGCCAGCAGCTTGGAAGGGACAACAAACTATGGCTACACCTTC.

This chain connects TRBV2 to TRBJ1-1; weak D call: TRBD1 (5 bases). CDR3 length equals 15 residues. Germline lookup yields CDR1 SNHLY and CDR2 FYNNEI. The V end lost 10 bases, the J end lost 0 bases, and 18 bases lay between the germline ends. The CDR3 nucleotides are TGTGCCACGCAGGGTCAGTTGGGTATGAACACTGAAGCTTTCTTT. Amino acids: CATQGQLGMNTEAFF. Drawing the rest from reference TRBV2 and TRBJ1-1, the complete variable domain is EPEVTQTPSHQVTQMGQEVILRCVPISNHLYFYWYRQILGQKVEFLVSFYNNEISEKSEIFDDQFSVERPDGSNFTLKIRSTKLEDSAMYFCATQGQLGMNTEAFFGQGTRLTVV.

This clonotype has just a few counts. The rearrangement links TRBV10-3 to TRBJ2-5; D gene ambiguous. In germline, CDR1 is ENHRY, CDR2 SYGVKD. The CDR3 totals 11 residues. With 8 bases removed from V and 9 bases from J, the gap between germline ends came to 13 bases. Here the CDR3 reads CAIGLSRAQYF. CDR3 in DNA: TGTGCCATCGGGCTCTCTAGGGCCCAGTACTTC.

Only a few counts were recorded for this clonotype. This sequence joins TRBV20-1 and TRBJ2-5; possible D gene TRBD2, 5 bases. V was clipped by 0 bases and J by 3 bases, with 17 bases between them. Germline CDR1 is DFQATT and CDR2 is SNEGSKA (reference sequence). This CDR3 region has 16 residues. The CDR3 sequence: CSARESVAGRKETQYF. CDR3 DNA sequence: TGCAGTGCTAGAGAATCGGTCGCGGGCAGAAAAGAGACCCAGTACTTC.